This T cell receptor (beta chain) derives from a study of tumor-infiltrating lymphocytes in primary liver carcinoma. Production of TCR beta cDNA used roughly 480 ng total RNA together with a constant-region primer. Employing slightly modified ARM-PCR, three nested multiplex PCR rounds were run, and these gave rise to the TCR beta libraries. The opening two PCR rounds, 10 cycles each, paired TRBV1-TRBV30 forward primers with a C-beta reverse primer. One entry per CDR3 protein results from TCRdb running MiXCR on the multiplex PCR reads. The sample lists 20,000 or so distinct CDR3 sequences; approximately 70% were seen once. Investigators took RNA and DNA out together from roughly 18-30 mg of unsorted bulk tissue. Per tumor, sampling covered five separate regions. Trimming left V 1 base short and J 7 bases short, with 14 bases between. The CDR3 is 14 amino acids. Germline V gives CDR1 SGHTS, CDR2 YDEGEE.

The sequence was obtained from a man in his forties with primary liver carcinoma and hepatitis B virus infection. The specimen sequenced was liver tumor tissue from sampling region 1. Sample subset: tumor region T1, superior pole. The chain links TRBV5-8 to TRBJ1-1, with TRBD1 as a possible D gene (5 bases). The CDR3 is CASSLNYGAHEAFF. CDR3 bases: TGTGCCAGCAGCTTGAATTACGGGGCGCATGAAGCTTTCTTT. The full variable domain, with the rest looked up from reference TRBV5-8 and TRBJ1-1, is EAGVTQSPTHLIKTRGQQATLRCSPISGHTSVYWYQQALGLGLQFLLWYDEGEERNRGNFPPRFSGRQFPNYSSELNVNALELEDSALYLCASSLNYGAHEAFFGQGTRLTVV.